One and the same sample provided the 9 T cell receptor beta chains below, sequenced in a study of beta chain features in type 1 diabetes (dated by TCRdb to about 2018). The research as a whole found: In all four CD4+ subsets, TCRB CDR3 length was moderately but significantly shorter in type 1 diabetes patients.

These receptors' antigens are unknown. The library was built by means of the immunoSEQ multiplex PCR assay. The entire amount of isolated RNA was reverse transcribed using the High Capacity cDNA Reverse Transcription Kit, so the sequenced TCRB transcripts were expressed ones. Sourced from immuneACCESS, this table was stored by TCRdb with only in-frame sequences that have V and J called. A share of the clones is absent; for the studies checked, an unresolved V gene accounts for under half, and the remainder has no known explanation. The sample table contains roughly 47,000 clones; only one count was recorded for 35% to 55% of them. In total, the top ten clones hold less than 0.15% of the sample. Sequencing used stem cell memory CD4+ T cells from blood. Read against the paper, the sample's cell subset or site label means: stem cell-like memory CD4+ T cells. The source is a man aged 30-40 years with type 1 diabetes.

The J gene is TRBJ1-2, the V gene TRBV28, with D perhaps TRBD1 (6 bases). The CDR3 contains 15 residues. Germline CDR1 reads MDHEN; CDR2 reads SYDVKM. V was pared by 7 bases and J by 0 bases, with 15 bases between. The CDR3 DNA sequence: TGTGCCAGCAAACCCCAGGGGCTAGCTAACTATGGCTACACCTTC. Protein sequence: CASKPQGLANYGYTF.

The chain has TRBV27 and TRBJ2-1, with 8 bases aligning to TRBD1. There are 14 residues in the CDR3. CDR1 and CDR2 from the germline V gene are MNHEY and SMNVEV (reference sequence). With V trimmed by 6 bases and J by 7 bases, 8 bases remained unmatched. CDR3 nucleotide sequence: TGTGCCAGCAGGATAGGACAGGGACGGAATGAGCAGTTCTTC. Amino acid sequence: CASRIGQGRNEQFF.

Only a few counts were recorded for this clone. The J gene is TRBJ2-7, the V gene TRBV29-1, with a weak D call TRBD2 (5 bases). Germline CDR1 and CDR2: SQVTM and ANQGSEA. The CDR3 extends over 12 amino acids. The V and J ends lost 4 bases and 3 bases respectively, with 10 bases between them. CDR3: CSVAEGGYEQYF. In nucleotides, the CDR3 is TGCAGCGTTGCGGAAGGAGGCTACGAGCAGTACTTC.

The genes are TRBV14 and TRBJ2-7, with 10 bases matching TRBD1. The V segment lost 0 bases and the J segment 5 bases; nucleotides outside the gene matches: 7. CDR1 and CDR2 (germline): SGHDN, FVKESK. The CDR3 consists of 16 residues. The DNA of the CDR3 is TGTGCCAGCAGCCAAGATGTTGGGACAGGGGCGAACGAGCAGTACTTC. It encodes CASSQDVGTGANEQYF.

This clone has a handful of counts. The rearrangement links TRBV27 to TRBJ2-5; 8 bases align to TRBD2. This CDR3 region has 15 residues. CDR1 and CDR2 (germline): MNHEY, SMNVEV (reference sequence). V shed 5 bases, J shed 3 bases, and the junction held 8 bases outside the gene matches. The CDR3 coding sequence is TGTGCCAGCAGTGCAGGAGCGGGAGAGGAAGAGACCCAGTACTTC. Protein product: CASSAGAGEEETQYF.

The genes are TRBV6-1 and TRBJ1-5; D not certain. V dropped 3 bases and J dropped 0 bases, with 9 bases sitting between them. The V gene's germline CDR1 is MNHNS and CDR2 SASEGT. The CDR3 is made up of 15 amino acids. CDR3 loop: CASSDSPYSNQPQHF. As DNA, the CDR3 is TGTGCCAGCAGTGATTCCCCCTATAGCAATCAGCCCCAGCATTTT.

The chain links TRBV7-2 to TRBJ2-7; 9 bases align to TRBD2. The germline V gene encodes CDR1 SGHTA and CDR2 FQGNSA. The V gene end was trimmed by 0 bases and the J gene end by 6 bases; junction bases not matched to a gene: 9. This CDR3 contains 16 residues. CDR3 sequence (DNA): TGTGCCAGCAGCTTAGCGGGTAGCGGGAGAGCACGCGAGCAGTACTTC. Translating gives CASSLAGSGRAREQYF. Combining the CDR3 with reference TRBV7-2 and TRBJ2-7 gives the whole variable domain GAGVSQSPSNKVTEKGKDVELRCDPISGHTALYWYRQSLGQGLEFLIYFQGNSAPDKSGLPSDRFSAERTGGSVSTLTIQRTQQEDSAVYLCASSLAGSGRAREQYFGPGTRLTVT.

V and J are TRBV7-2 and TRBJ2-5, with a weak D call TRBD2 (5 bases). Trimming took off 8 bases at V and 1 base at J, with 11 bases between the two ends. The germline CDR1 and CDR2 sequences are SGHTA and FQGNSA. This CDR3 has 13 residues. This chain's CDR3 is CASLKRAQETQYF. The CDR3 nucleotides are TGTGCCAGCCTTAAGAGGGCCCAAGAGACCCAGTACTTC.

The chain joins TRBV18 to TRBJ2-7; D possibly corresponds to TRBD1 (5 bases). The ends were cut back, 2 bases at V and 6 bases at J, with 14 bases in the middle. The CDR3 has 14 residues. The germline V gene has CDR1 KGHSH and CDR2 LQKENI. In DNA, the CDR3 is TGTGCCAGCTCACCAAGTCAGGGCTTAGGCGAGCAGTACTTC. Translating it yields CASSPSQGLGEQYF. The full variable domain, its missing parts supplied by reference TRBV18 and TRBJ2-7, is NAGVMQNPRHLVRRRGQEARLRCSPMKGHSHVYWYRQLPEEGLKFMVYLQKENIIDESGMPKERFSAEFPKEGPSILRIQQVVRGDSAAYFCASSPSQGLGEQYFGPGTRLTVT.